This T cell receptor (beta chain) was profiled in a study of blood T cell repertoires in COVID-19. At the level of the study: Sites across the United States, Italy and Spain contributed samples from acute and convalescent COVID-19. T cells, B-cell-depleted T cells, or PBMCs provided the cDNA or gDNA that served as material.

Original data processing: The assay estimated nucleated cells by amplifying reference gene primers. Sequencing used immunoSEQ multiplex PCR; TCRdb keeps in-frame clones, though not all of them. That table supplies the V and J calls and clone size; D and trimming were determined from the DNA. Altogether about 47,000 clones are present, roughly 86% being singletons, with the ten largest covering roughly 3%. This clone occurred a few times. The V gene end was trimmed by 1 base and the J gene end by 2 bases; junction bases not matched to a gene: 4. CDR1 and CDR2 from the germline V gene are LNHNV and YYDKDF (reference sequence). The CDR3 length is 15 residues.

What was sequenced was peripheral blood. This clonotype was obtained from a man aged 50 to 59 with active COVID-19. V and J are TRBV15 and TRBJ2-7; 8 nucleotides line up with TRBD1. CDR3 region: CATSRGRGHTYEQYF. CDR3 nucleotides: TGTGCCACCAGCAGAGGCAGGGGGCACACCTACGAGCAGTACTTC.